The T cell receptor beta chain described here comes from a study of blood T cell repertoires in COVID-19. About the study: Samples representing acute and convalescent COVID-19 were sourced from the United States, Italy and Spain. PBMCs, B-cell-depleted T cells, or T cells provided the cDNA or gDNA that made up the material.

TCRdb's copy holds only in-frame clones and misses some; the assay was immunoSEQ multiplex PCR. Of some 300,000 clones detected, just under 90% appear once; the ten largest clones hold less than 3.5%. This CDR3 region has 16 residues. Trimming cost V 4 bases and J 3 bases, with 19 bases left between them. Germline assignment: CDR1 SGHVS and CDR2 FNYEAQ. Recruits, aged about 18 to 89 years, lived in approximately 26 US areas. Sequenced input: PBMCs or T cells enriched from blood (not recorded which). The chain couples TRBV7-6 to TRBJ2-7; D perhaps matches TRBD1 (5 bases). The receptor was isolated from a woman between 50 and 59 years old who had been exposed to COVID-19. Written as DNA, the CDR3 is TGTGCCAGCAGCTCTCTTAGGGGCAGTCAGTTCTACGAGCAGTACTTC. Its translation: CASSSLRGSQFYEQYF.